The next 8 T cell receptor beta chains were all read from a single sample in a study of blood T cell repertoires in COVID-19. TCRdb's table, derived via immunoSEQ multiplex PCR, lists solely in-frame clones and lacks some. The sample records around 83,000 clones, roughly 90% being singletons. The sequenced sample was peripheral blood. Source of these receptors: a man aged 45-65 years with active or convalescent COVID-19.

The chain carries TRBV12-3 or TRBV12-4 and TRBJ2-7, with D hard to call. There are 13 residues in the CDR3. Deletions cut 4 bases from V and 2 bases from J, with 9 bases between. The CDR3 loop reads CASSWARAYEQYF. The CDR3 nucleotides are TGTGCCAGCAGTTGGGCCAGAGCCTACGAGCAGTACTTC.

The CDR3 spells CATSRAGGSTRYEQYF. For the CDR3, the DNA is TGTGCCACCAGCAGGGCAGGGGGCTCTACGAGGTACGAGCAGTACTTC. J is TRBJ2-7 and V is TRBV15; 8 bases fit TRBD1. Germline V gene lookup returns CDR1 LNHNV and CDR2 YYDKDF (reference sequence). V shed 3 bases and J 4 bases; nucleotides not matched to a gene: 11. The CDR3 consists of 16 residues.

This sequence joins TRBV7-2 and TRBJ1-3; no clear D gene. Germline CDR1 reads SGHTA; CDR2 reads FQGNSA. V lost 5 bases and J lost 8, with 13 bases in between. This CDR3 is built from 13 residues. The DNA of the CDR3 is TGTGCCAGCAGCCCCTGGACCGGGGACACCATATATTTT. Protein sequence: CASSPWTGDTIYF.

The chain links TRBV6-4 to TRBJ2-4, with 12 positions matching TRBD2. V shed 8 bases, J shed 2 bases, and the junction held 4 bases outside the gene matches. CDR3 length: 15 residues. Germline lookup yields CDR1 MRHNA and CDR2 SNTAGT. The DNA for the CDR3 is TGTGCCAGCGGTACTAGCGGGAGGTCCAAAAACATTCAGTACTTC. Translated: CASGTSGRSKNIQYF.

The chain is built from TRBV9 and TRBJ1-4; D perhaps matches TRBD1 (6 bases). The V gene lost 0 bases and the J gene lost 7 bases, with 10 bases spanning the gap. CDR3 length: 14 amino acids. Germline V CDR1 and CDR2: SGDLS, YYNGEE. The CDR3 here is CASSVEAGAEKLFF. The CDR3 DNA follows: TGTGCCAGCAGCGTAGAAGCAGGGGCTGAAAAACTGTTTTTT. Looking up the rest from reference TRBV9 and TRBJ1-4 gives the full variable domain: DSGVTQTPKHLITATGQRVTLRCSPRSGDLSVYWYQQSLDQGLQFLIQYYNGEERAKGNILERFSAQQFPDLHSELNLSSLELGDSALYFCASSVEAGAEKLFFGSGTQLSVL.

This clone was detected once. This chain uses TRBV5-6 with TRBJ2-3; D gene uncertain. The CDR3 loop spans 16 amino acids. V was trimmed by 2 bases and J by 2 bases, leaving 15 bases between them. The germline CDR1 and CDR2 sequences are SGHDT and YYEEEE. CDR3 loop: CASSFDANEYTDTQYF. For the CDR3, the DNA is TGTGCCAGCAGCTTCGATGCCAATGAGTACACAGATACGCAGTATTTT.

This clone was seen only a few times. This sequence joins TRBV10-3 and TRBJ2-7; TRBD1 might be the D (5 bases). CDR3 length equals 14 residues. The germline gives CDR1 ENHRY, CDR2 SYGVKD. V was trimmed by 4 bases and J by 2 bases, leaving 12 bases between them. This CDR3 reads CAISAPDSTYEQYF. The CDR3 DNA reads as TGTGCCATCAGTGCCCCCGACAGCACCTACGAGCAGTACTTC.

V and J are TRBV7-8 and TRBJ2-1; D remains ambiguous. V was trimmed by 4 bases and J by 1 base, leaving 8 bases between them. CDR1 is SGHVS and CDR2 is FQNEAQ in the germline V gene. The CDR3 covers 14 residues. The CDR3 region has the DNA TGTGCCAGCAGCTCCGGTACGTCCTACAATGAGCAGTTCTTC. It codes for CASSSGTSYNEQFF.